The entry below describes one TCR beta chain. Its matching antigen is unknown. These data belong to a study of tumor-infiltrating lymphocytes in localized non-small cell lung cancer. The CDR3 sequence is 15 residues long. Per germline, CDR1 SGHVS and CDR2 FQNEAQ. V was shortened by 1 base and J by 1 base, with 10 bases between the two germline ends. Study-wide findings and caveats: Available tissue quantity limited TCR sequencing to a patient subset. Tumor T-cell fraction from TCR sequencing was not associated with recurrence-free survival (p = 0.61). Higher tumor T cell infiltration than in uninvolved lung was supported by TCRbeta sequencing. IM1 and IM2 tumors showed no difference in T-cell fraction.

This table comes from immunoSEQ multiplex PCR, and its TCRdb copy is limited to in-frame clones, with some not included. The repertoire holds tens of thousands of clones, with roughly 88% as singletons. The source material was lung tumor tissue. The chain links TRBV7-8 to TRBJ2-5, with a possible D match to TRBD1 (6 bases). This TCR was sampled from a human donor with non-small cell lung cancer. The CDR3 DNA reads as TGTGCCAGCAGCTTAGTGGGACACACCCAAGAGACCCAGTACTTC. Protein product: CASSLVGHTQETQYF.